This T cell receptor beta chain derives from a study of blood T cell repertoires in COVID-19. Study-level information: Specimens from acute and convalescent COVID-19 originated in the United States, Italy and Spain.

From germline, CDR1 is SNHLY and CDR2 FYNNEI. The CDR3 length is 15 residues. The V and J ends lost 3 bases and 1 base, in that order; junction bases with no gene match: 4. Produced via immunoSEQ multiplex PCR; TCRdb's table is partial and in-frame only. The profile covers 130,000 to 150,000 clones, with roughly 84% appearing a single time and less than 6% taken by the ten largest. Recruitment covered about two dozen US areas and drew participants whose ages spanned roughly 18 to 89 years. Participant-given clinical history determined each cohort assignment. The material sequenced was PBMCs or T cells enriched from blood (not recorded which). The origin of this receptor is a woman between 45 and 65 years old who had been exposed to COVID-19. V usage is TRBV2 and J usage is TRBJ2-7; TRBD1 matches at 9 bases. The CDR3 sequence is CASSDWTGASYEQYF. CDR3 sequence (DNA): TGTGCCAGCAGTGATTGGACAGGGGCTTCCTACGAGCAGTACTTC.